Here is one TCR beta chain with its context. The target antigen is unknown. This may stem from a read error, because a much larger clone lies one nucleotide away. The source of the sample is a study of identical twins. Notes on the study in general: Within twin pairs, the out-of-frame alpha sequences they shared showed excess low generation probability. Conclusions rested on cross-sectional statistics rather than following the same donors.

A universal primer site was created by template switching, with the cDNA bearing unique molecular identifiers. A single record per CDR3 protein comes from TCRdb applying MiXCR to the 5' RACE reads. The sample lists 1.5 million to 2 million distinct CDR3 sequences; about 32% were seen once. V lost 4 bases, J lost 3 bases, and 11 bases stayed unmatched. This CDR3 region has 16 residues. CDR1 LGHDT and CDR2 YNNKEL come from the germline V gene (reference sequence). This rearrangement joins TRBV3-1 to TRBJ2-7; 8 bases line up with TRBD1. This clonotype was sampled from a newborn girl in good health. Sequencing was done on a sample of cord blood. The CDR3 spells CASSPRTGILFYEQYF. In DNA, the CDR3 is TGTGCCAGCAGCCCACGGACAGGGATTCTTTTCTACGAGCAGTACTTC.